The present T cell receptor (beta chain) was sequenced within a study of beta chain features in type 1 diabetes. The V and J ends lost 4 bases and 0 bases respectively, with 6 bases between them. CDR1 and CDR2 (germline): SQVTM, ANQGSEA. The CDR3 runs 12 residues. Since all of the isolated RNA was reverse transcribed, expressed TCRB transcripts were what got sequenced. Profiled with immunoSEQ multiplex PCR; TCRdb holds only in-frame clones, not every one. The repertoire holds about 360,000 clones, with about 12% as singletons. This clone was counted between two and nine times. The sample carries other DNA sequences with the same CDR3.

This TCR was sampled from a man younger than 35 in good health. This chain links TRBV29-1 with TRBJ1-1; no reliable D call. Sequencing was carried out using naive CD4+ T cells from blood. For the CDR3, the DNA is TGCAGCGTTGTGCCGGTGAACACTGAAGCTTTCTTT. Translation: CSVVPVNTEAFF.